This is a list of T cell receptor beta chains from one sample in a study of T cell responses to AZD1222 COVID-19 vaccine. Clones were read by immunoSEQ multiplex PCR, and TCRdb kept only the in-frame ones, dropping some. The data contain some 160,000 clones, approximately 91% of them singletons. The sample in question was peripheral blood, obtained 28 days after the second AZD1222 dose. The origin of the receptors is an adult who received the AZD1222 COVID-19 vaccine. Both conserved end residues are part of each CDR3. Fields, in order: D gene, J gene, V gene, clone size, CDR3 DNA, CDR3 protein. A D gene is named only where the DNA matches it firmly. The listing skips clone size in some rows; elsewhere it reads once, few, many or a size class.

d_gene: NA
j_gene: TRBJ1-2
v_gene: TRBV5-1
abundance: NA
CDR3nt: TGCGCCAGCAGAGACCTTGGGGGCGACTATGGCTACACCTTC
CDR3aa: CASRDLGGDYGYTF

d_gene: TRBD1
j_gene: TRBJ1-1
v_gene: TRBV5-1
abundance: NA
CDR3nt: TGCGCCAGCAACGACAGGGGGAACACTGAAGCTTTCTTT
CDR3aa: CASNDRGNTEAFF

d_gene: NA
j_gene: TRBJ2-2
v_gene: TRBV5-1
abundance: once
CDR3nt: TGCGCCAGCGCCTTTGGCCCTGAGCTGTTTTTT
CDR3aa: CASAFGPELFF

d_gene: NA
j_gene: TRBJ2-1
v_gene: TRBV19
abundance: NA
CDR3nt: TGTGCCAGTGGGAGGGGGAGTGGTTGGGACAATGAGCAGTTCTTC
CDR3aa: CASGRGSGWDNEQFF

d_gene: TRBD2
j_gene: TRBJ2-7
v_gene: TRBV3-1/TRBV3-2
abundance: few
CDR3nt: TGTGCCAGCAGCCAATCTAGACTAGCGGGGTACGAGCAGTACTTC
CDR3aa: CASSQSRLAGYEQYF

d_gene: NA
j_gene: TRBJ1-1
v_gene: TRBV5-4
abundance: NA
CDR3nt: TGTGCCAGCAGCTCGAGGGGGGGGCATACTGAAGCTTTCTTT
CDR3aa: CASSSRGGHTEAFF

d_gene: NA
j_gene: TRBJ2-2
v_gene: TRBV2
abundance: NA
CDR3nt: TGTGCCAGCAGTACAAGCACCGGGGAGCTGTTTTTT
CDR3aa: CASSTSTGELFF

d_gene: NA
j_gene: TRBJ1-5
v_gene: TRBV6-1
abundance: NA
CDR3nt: TGTGCCAGCAGTGAACGGAGGGGGACGACGGGACAGCCCCAGCATTTT
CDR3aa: CASSERRGTTGQPQHF

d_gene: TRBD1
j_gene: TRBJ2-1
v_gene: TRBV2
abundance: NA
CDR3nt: TGTGCCAGCAGTGAACAGGGGGCAGGAGAGCAGTTCTTC
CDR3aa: CASSEQGAGEQFF

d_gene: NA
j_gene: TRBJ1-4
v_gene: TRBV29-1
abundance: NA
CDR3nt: TGCAGCGTTTCACTAAGGGGTAATGAAAAACTGTTTTTT
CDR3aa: CSVSLRGNEKLFF